This record looks at one TCR beta chain sequence and its context. Clones were sequenced by immunoSEQ multiplex PCR, and TCRdb holds only the in-frame ones, with some missing. The data contain more than 90,000 clones, 81% of them seen just once; the ten biggest clones take up approximately 4%. The data stem from a study of blood T cell repertoires in COVID-19. On the study more broadly: Nucleic acid was either cDNA or gDNA, and it came from T cells, B-cell-depleted T cells, or PBMCs.

Germline CDR1 is LNHDA and CDR2 is SQIVND (reference sequence). The V end lost 6 bases, the J end lost 0 bases, and 14 bases lay between the germline ends. This CDR3 comprises 15 residues. The chain couples TRBV19 to TRBJ1-2; perhaps TRBD1 as D (6 bases). Sequenced material: peripheral blood. The TCR originated in a man aged 60 to 69 with acute or convalescent COVID-19. CDR3 region: CASRPGHLANYGYTF. CDR3 nucleotides: TGTGCCAGTAGACCGGGACACTTAGCTAACTATGGCTACACCTTC.